These 2 T cell receptor beta chains share one sample of origin, sequenced in a study of breast tumors, draining lymph nodes, adjacent tissues. TCRdb independently ran MiXCR on the multiplex PCR reads; one entry per CDR3 protein. The sample holds 70,000 or so distinct CDR3 sequences, approximately 40% seen once. The specimen sequenced was breast tumor tissue. Receptor source: a female donor with breast cancer. Some clones in this sample may be carry-over from other donors' samples.

The chain's CDR3 is CASSLAGGGGLGTQYF. CDR3 nucleotide sequence: TGTGCCAGCAGCTTAGCGGGAGGAGGGGGTCTGGGTACGCAGTATTTT. The rearrangement joins TRBV7-8 to TRBJ2-3; D is possibly TRBD1 or TRBD2 (6 bases each). This CDR3 is built from 16 residues. V was trimmed by 0 bases and J by 8 bases, leaving 18 bases between them. Germline CDR1 is SGHVS and CDR2 is FQNEAQ.

A remark on this clonotype: A read error is possible here, since a much larger clone lies one base away. This rearrangement joins TRBV6-5 to TRBJ1-5; D unresolved. Trimming took off 6 bases at V and 4 bases at J, with 16 bases between the two ends. Germline CDR1 reads MNHEY; CDR2 reads SVGAGI. The CDR3 totals 15 residues. The CDR3 loop reads CASSPGRPQNQPQHF. CDR3 coding DNA: TGTGCCAGCAGCCCCGGCAGGCCCCAAAATCAGCCCCAGCATTTT.